The 27 T cell receptor beta chains below were found in one sample sequenced in a study of control samples from healthy donors and cancer patients. TCRdb's table, derived via immunoSEQ multiplex PCR, lists solely in-frame clones and lacks some. The sample lists about 26,000 clones; roughly 80% were seen once. Sequenced sample: PBMCs. These receptors originate from a man aged 55 to 70 with colorectal cancer.

The CDR3, as DNA: TGCGCCAGCAGCCAGGGGCAGGGGGGAATGAACACTGAAGCTTTCTTT. Protein sequence: CASSQGQGGMNTEAFF. The chain is built from TRBV5-1 and TRBJ1-1, with 7 positions matching TRBD1. The CDR3 is 16 residues long. Looked up from germline, CDR1 is SGHRS and CDR2 is YFSETQ. Losses at the gene ends were 4 bases for V and 0 bases for J; bases not matched to a gene: 9.

The chain joins TRBV29-1 to TRBJ1-2; 9 nucleotides align to TRBD1. J lost 6 bases, V lost 4 bases, and 6 bases had no gene match. The germline V gene has CDR1 SQVTM and CDR2 ANQGSEA. The CDR3 covers 13 residues. The CDR3 reads CSVGQGVVHGYTF. In nucleotides, the CDR3 is TGCAGCGTTGGACAGGGGGTTGTTCATGGCTACACCTTC.

V and J are TRBV6-2 or TRBV6-3 and TRBJ2-5, with D possibly matching TRBD2 (6 bases). This CDR3 comprises 16 residues. V shed 6 bases and J shed 0 bases, with 17 bases lying between them. Germline V CDR1 and CDR2: MNHEY, SVGEGT. This CDR3 reads CASRPLAIRYQETQYF. The DNA for the CDR3 is TGTGCCAGCAGACCTCTAGCGATCCGGTACCAAGAGACCCAGTACTTC.

The V and J genes are TRBV15 and TRBJ2-6; 9 positions agree with TRBD1. Looked up from germline, CDR1 is LNHNV and CDR2 is YYDKDF (reference sequence). Trimming took 5 bases from V and 0 from J; bases not matched to a gene: 8. The CDR3 length is 18 residues. CDR3 region: CATSGRQGGFSGANVLTF. CDR3 bases: TGTGCCACCAGCGGAAGACAGGGGGGTTTCTCTGGGGCCAACGTCCTGACTTTC. The variable domain in full, with the rest retrieved from reference TRBV15 and TRBJ2-6, is DAMVIQNPRYQVTQFGKPVTLSCSQTLNHNVMYWYQQKSSQAPKLLFHYYDKDFNNEADTPDNFQSRRPNTSFCFLDIRSPGLGDTAMYLCATSGRQGGFSGANVLTFGAGSRLTVL.

This chain links TRBV6-6 with TRBJ2-7; a weak D match, TRBD1 (5 bases). Germline assignment: CDR1 MNHNY and CDR2 SVGAGI (reference sequence). The CDR3 is 13 residues long. With 6 bases removed from V and 0 bases from J, the gap between germline ends came to 9 bases. The CDR3 DNA reads TGTGCCAGCAGCGCCAGGGTCTCCTACGAGCAGTACTTC. Translation gives CASSARVSYEQYF.

Only a few counts were recorded for this clone. The rearrangement uses TRBV10-2 and TRBJ2-2; 8 positions agree with TRBD2. The germline V gene encodes CDR1 WSHSY and CDR2 SAAADI. V was pared by 3 bases and J by 0 bases, with 3 bases of the junction left unmatched. The CDR3 contains 16 residues. CDR3 coding DNA: TGCGCCAGCAGTGAACTAGCGGTCGCGAACACCGGGGAGCTGTTTTTT. It yields the protein CASSELAVANTGELFF.

The V and J genes are TRBV7-9 and TRBJ2-5, with D perhaps matching TRBD1 or TRBD2 (5 bases each). The CDR3 runs to 16 residues. Germline CDR1 reads SEHNR; CDR2 reads FQNEAQ (reference sequence). V lost 5 bases to trimming and J lost 5 bases, with 21 bases between them. The CDR3 bases are TGTGCCAGCAGCCAACTCATGGGACCCATCACTGAGACCCAGTACTTC. This translates into CASSQLMGPITETQYF.

V usage is TRBV2 and J usage is TRBJ2-3; D not certain. Germline V CDR1 and CDR2: SNHLY, FYNNEI. CDR3 length equals 12 residues. Trimming stripped 5 bases from V and 6 bases from J, with 9 bases between. CDR3 amino acids: CASSSDRDTQYF. In nucleotides, the CDR3 is TGTGCCAGCAGTTCCGATCGGGATACGCAGTATTTT.

V and J are TRBV6-6 and TRBJ2-1; D might be TRBD1 (5 bases). CDR3 length: 13 amino acids. The V gene's germline CDR1 is MNHNY and CDR2 SVGAGI (reference sequence). The CDR3 sequence is CAGRGSSYNEQFF. In DNA, the CDR3 is TGTGCGGGAAGGGGAAGCTCCTACAATGAGCAGTTCTTC.

The rearrangement links TRBV7-8 to TRBJ1-5; 7 positions match TRBD1. Trimming cost V 10 bases and J 0 bases; bases outside gene matches: 12. The CDR3 length is 16 residues. Per the germline V gene, CDR1 is SGHVS and CDR2 is FQNEAQ. CDR3 DNA: TGTGCCACCTCTGGACAGGCAGCTTATAGCAATCAGCCCCAGCATTTT. It translates to CATSGQAAYSNQPQHF.

This chain joins TRBV4-1 and TRBJ1-5, with a tentative D call TRBD1 (6 bases). The germline V and J ends were trimmed by 0 bases and 2 bases, with 11 bases remaining between them. CDR3 length: 16 amino acids. The V gene's germline CDR1 is MGHRA and CDR2 YSYEKL. For the CDR3, the DNA is TGCGCCAGCAGCCAAGATTCTCGACAGGGCAATCAGCCCCAGCATTTT. This codes for CASSQDSRQGNQPQHF.

The chain recombines TRBV5-1 with TRBJ1-1, with 7 positions matching TRBD1. The germline CDR1 and CDR2 sequences are SGHRS and YFSETQ. The CDR3 loop spans 15 amino acids. V gave up 4 bases and J gave up 4 bases; unmatched junction bases: 10. CDR3 protein: CASSTPQGKGTEAFF. The CDR3 DNA is TGCGCCAGCAGCACACCACAGGGGAAGGGCACTGAAGCTTTCTTT.

This chain uses TRBV5-1 with TRBJ2-3, with 8 bases matching TRBD1. The CDR3 spans 16 residues. The trim removed 3 bases at V and 3 bases at J, leaving 9 bases unmatched. Germline V gives CDR1 SGHRS, CDR2 YFSETQ. For the CDR3, the DNA is TGCGCCAGCAGCTCGACTACCGGGACAGGAACAGATACGCAGTATTTT. Its translation: CASSSTTGTGTDTQYF.

V is TRBV27 and J is TRBJ1-2, with TRBD1 identical over 8 bases. The CDR3 consists of 15 residues. Germline CDR1 MNHEY, CDR2 SMNVEV (reference sequence). Germline trimming cut 0 bases from V and 4 bases from J; bases unmatched to any gene: 4. DNA of the CDR3: TGTGCCAGCAGTTTATCCCCAGGGGGCTTCTATGGCTACACCTTC. Translated, it gives CASSLSPGGFYGYTF.

The V gene is TRBV5-5, the J gene TRBJ1-1, with TRBD1 as a possible D gene (5 bases). V lost 0 bases and J lost 4, with 13 bases in between. The CDR3 covers 15 residues. Germline loops: CDR1 SGHKS, CDR2 YYEKEE (reference sequence). The CDR3 DNA reads as TGTGCCAGCAGCTTGGTGGGAGCAGGGCGCACTGAAGCTTTCTTT. Amino acids: CASSLVGAGRTEAFF.

The rearrangement links TRBV5-6 to TRBJ1-2; the D gene is possibly TRBD1 (6 bases). Germline CDR1 is SGHDT and CDR2 is YYEEEE. V lost 4 bases and J 5 bases, leaving 12 bases between the germline ends. This CDR3 is 13 amino acids long. CDR3: CASSLDRDYGYTF. DNA of the CDR3: TGTGCCAGCAGCCTGGACAGAGATTATGGCTACACCTTC.

The CDR3 region is CASTPRPSSYNEQFF. CDR3 nucleotide sequence: TGTGCCAGCACTCCGAGGCCAAGCTCCTACAATGAGCAGTTCTTC. This sequence joins TRBV3-1 (or the pseudogene TRBV3-2) and TRBJ2-1; D is undetermined. This CDR3 spans 15 amino acids. V was trimmed by 7 bases and J by 0 bases, leaving 13 bases between them. The germline CDR1 and CDR2 sequences are LGHDT and YNNKEL (reference sequence).

The chain employs TRBV30 and TRBJ1-2, with 11 bases matching TRBD1. V dropped 5 bases and J dropped 5; count of bases not matched to a gene: 4. The CDR3 is 13 residues long. Germline CDR1 and CDR2: GTSNPN and SVGIG (reference sequence). The CDR3 spells CAWGTGGRYGYTF. In DNA form, the CDR3 reads TGTGCCTGGGGGACAGGGGGACGGTATGGCTACACCTTC.

By frequency in the sample, this clone is medium-sized. The V gene is TRBV19, the J gene TRBJ1-1, with D unresolved. The CDR3 covers 13 residues. Trimming removed 3 bases at V and 4 bases at J, with 9 bases between. Germline V gene data show CDR1 as LNHDA and CDR2 as SQIVND (reference sequence). The CDR3 reads CASSMGLSTEAFF. CDR3 nucleotide sequence: TGTGCCAGTAGTATGGGCCTCTCCACTGAAGCTTTCTTT.

This clone was counted between two and nine times. The J gene is TRBJ2-5, the V gene TRBV9; no firm D call. Germline V CDR1 and CDR2: SGDLS, YYNGEE. The CDR3 runs 15 residues. V lost 1 base to trimming and J lost 4 bases, with 14 bases between them. The DNA for the CDR3 is TGTGCCAGCAGCGTAAGGAATAGGGCTGGAGAGACCCAGTACTTC. This sequence encodes CASSVRNRAGETQYF.

This rearrangement joins TRBV7-9 to TRBJ1-2; D is uncertain. Trimming took off 1 base at V and 3 bases at J, with 6 bases between the two ends. The CDR3 is made up of 13 amino acids. From germline, CDR1 is SEHNR and CDR2 FQNEAQ (reference sequence). CDR3 DNA: TGTGCCAGCAGCTTAGAGACATACTATGGCTACACCTTC. It encodes CASSLETYYGYTF. Full variable domain (missing parts from reference TRBV7-9 and TRBJ1-2): DTGVSQNPRHKITKRGQNVTFRCDPISEHNRLYWYRQTLGQGPEFLTYFQNEAQLEKSRLLSDRFSAERPKGSFSTLEIQRTEQGDSAMYLCASSLETYYGYTFGSGTRLTVV.

This chain uses TRBV3-1 (or the pseudogene TRBV3-2) with TRBJ1-2; D gene unclear. The ends were cut back, 0 bases at V and 4 bases at J, with 6 bases in the middle. The CDR3 runs to 13 residues. Germline loops: CDR1 LGHDT, CDR2 YNNKEL (reference sequence). CDR3 loop: CASSQDMVYGYTF. The DNA of the CDR3 is TGTGCCAGCAGCCAAGATATGGTCTATGGCTACACCTTC.

The gene calls are TRBV4-1 and TRBJ1-1, with D hard to call. The germline CDR1 and CDR2 sequences are MGHRA and YSYEKL. CDR3 size: 13 residues. Trimming cost V 2 bases and J 3 bases, with 7 bases left between them. The CDR3 loop reads CASSQLGYTEAFF. CDR3 nucleotide sequence: TGCGCCAGCAGCCAACTCGGGTACACTGAAGCTTTCTTT.

This clone has just a few counts. This chain uses TRBV6-5 with TRBJ1-2, with D uncertain. Looked up from germline, CDR1 is MNHEY and CDR2 is SVGAGI. The CDR3 sequence is 11 residues long. The V gene lost 4 bases and the J gene lost 8 bases, with 8 bases spanning the gap. The CDR3, as DNA: TGTGCCAGCAGTTCCGCCGGCGGCTACACCTTC. Translating it yields CASSSAGGYTF.

The chain carries TRBV19 and TRBJ1-3; 7 nucleotides agree with TRBD1. The CDR3 is 15 residues long. CDR1 is LNHDA and CDR2 is SQIVND in the germline V gene (reference sequence). After removal of 5 bases from V and 0 bases from J, the junction contained 4 bases not matched to a gene. CDR3 nucleotide sequence: TGTGCCAGTAGTTGGCAGGGGGACTCTGGAAACACCATATATTTT. Protein: CASSWQGDSGNTIYF.

The CDR3 nucleotides read TGTGCCAGCAGTTTCAGGGGATGGGCGAACACTGAAGCTTTCTTT. Its translation: CASSFRGWANTEAFF. The chain joins TRBV27 to TRBJ1-1; TRBD1 is a possible D gene (6 bases). V lost 3 bases and J lost 1, with 12 bases in between. CDR3 length equals 15 residues. Germline assignment: CDR1 MNHEY and CDR2 SMNVEV (reference sequence).

The CDR3 here is CASSPNVGGIAEAFF. The CDR3, as DNA: TGTGCCAGCAGCCCAAATGTAGGAGGCATAGCTGAAGCTTTCTTT. The gene calls are TRBV7-9 and TRBJ1-1; D ambiguous. From germline, CDR1 is SEHNR and CDR2 FQNEAQ (reference sequence). Trimming took 5 bases from V and 6 from J, leaving 19 bases between them. The length of the CDR3 is 15 residues.